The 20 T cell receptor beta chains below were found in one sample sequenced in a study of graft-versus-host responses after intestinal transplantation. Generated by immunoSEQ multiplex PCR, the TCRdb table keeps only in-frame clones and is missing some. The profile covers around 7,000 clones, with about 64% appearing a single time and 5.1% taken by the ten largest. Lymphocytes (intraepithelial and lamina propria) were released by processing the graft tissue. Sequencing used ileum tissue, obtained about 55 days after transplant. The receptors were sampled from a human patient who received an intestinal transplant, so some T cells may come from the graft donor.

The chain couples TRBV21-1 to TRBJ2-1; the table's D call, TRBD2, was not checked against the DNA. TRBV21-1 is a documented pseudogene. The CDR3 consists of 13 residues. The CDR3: CASSRGLVHEQFF. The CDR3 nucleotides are TGTGCCAGCAGCAGGGGACTAGTCCATGAGCAGTTCTTC.

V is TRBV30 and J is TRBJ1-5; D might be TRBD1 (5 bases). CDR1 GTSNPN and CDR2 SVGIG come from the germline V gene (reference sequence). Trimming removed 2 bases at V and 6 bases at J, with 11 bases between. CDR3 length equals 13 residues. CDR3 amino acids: CAWSPGSGQPQHF. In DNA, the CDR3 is TGTGCCTGGAGTCCAGGGTCTGGTCAGCCCCAGCATTTT.

The CDR3 reads CATQRGEAEFF. CDR3 nucleotide sequence: TGTGCCACCCAAAGGGGTGAGGCTGAGTTCTTC. The rearrangement uses TRBV6-1 and TRBJ2-1, with D perhaps TRBD1 (5 bases). Trimming stripped 10 bases from V and 14 bases from J, with 18 bases between. CDR3 length: 11 amino acids. Germline V gene data show CDR1 as MNHNS and CDR2 as SASEGT.

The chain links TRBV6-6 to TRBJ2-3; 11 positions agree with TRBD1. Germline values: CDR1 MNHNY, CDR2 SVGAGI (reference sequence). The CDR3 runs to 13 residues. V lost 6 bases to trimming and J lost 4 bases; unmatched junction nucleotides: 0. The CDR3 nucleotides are TGTGCCAGCAGGGACAGGGGGCCAGATACGCAGTATTTT. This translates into CASRDRGPDTQYF.

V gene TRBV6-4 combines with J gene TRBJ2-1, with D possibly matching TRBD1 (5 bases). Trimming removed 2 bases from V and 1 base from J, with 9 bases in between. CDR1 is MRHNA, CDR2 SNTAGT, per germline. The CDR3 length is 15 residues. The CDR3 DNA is TGTGCCAGCAGTGACGAGTCAGGGTCCTACAATGAGCAGTTCTTC. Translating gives CASSDESGSYNEQFF.

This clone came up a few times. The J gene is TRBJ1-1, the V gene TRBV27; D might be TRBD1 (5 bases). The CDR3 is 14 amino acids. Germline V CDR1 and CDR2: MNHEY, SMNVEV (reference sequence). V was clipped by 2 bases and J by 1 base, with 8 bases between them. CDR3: CASSLQGWNTEAFF. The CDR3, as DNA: TGTGCCAGCAGTTTACAGGGCTGGAACACTGAAGCTTTCTTT.

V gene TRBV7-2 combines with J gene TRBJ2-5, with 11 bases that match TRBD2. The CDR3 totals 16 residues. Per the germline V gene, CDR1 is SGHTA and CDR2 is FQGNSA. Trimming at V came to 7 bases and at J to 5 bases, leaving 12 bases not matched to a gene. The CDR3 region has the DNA TGTGCCAGCACCTTGGTCCTAGCGGGGGGTTGGGAGACCCAGTACTTC. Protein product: CASTLVLAGGWETQYF.

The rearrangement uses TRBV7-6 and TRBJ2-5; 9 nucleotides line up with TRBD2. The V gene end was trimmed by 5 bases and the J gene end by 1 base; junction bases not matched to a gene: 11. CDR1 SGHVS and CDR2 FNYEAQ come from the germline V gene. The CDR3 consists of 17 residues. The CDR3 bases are TGTGCCAGCAGCATCCCGGCTGGCGGGGGGGCCCAAGAGACCCAGTACTTC. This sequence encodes CASSIPAGGGAQETQYF.

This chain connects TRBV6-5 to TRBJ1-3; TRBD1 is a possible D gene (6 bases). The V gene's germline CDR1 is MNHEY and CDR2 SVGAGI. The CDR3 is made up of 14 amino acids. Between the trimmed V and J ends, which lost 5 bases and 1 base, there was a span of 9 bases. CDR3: CASSRGGSGNTIYF. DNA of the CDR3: TGTGCCAGCAGTAGGGGGGGATCTGGAAACACCATATATTTT.

The CDR3 region is CASSLYGGGDYGYTF. Written as DNA, the CDR3 is TGTGCCAGCAGTTTATATGGTGGGGGGGACTATGGCTACACCTTC. V is TRBV27 and J is TRBJ1-2; tentative D call: TRBD1 (5 bases). The germline V and J ends were trimmed by 1 base and 3 bases, with 12 bases remaining between them. The germline V gene has CDR1 MNHEY and CDR2 SMNVEV (reference sequence). The CDR3 extends over 15 amino acids.

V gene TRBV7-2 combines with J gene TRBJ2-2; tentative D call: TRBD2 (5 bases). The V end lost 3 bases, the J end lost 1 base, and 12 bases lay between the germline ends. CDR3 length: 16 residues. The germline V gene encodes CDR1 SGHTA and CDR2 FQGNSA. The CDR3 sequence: CASSLGVRGNTGELFF. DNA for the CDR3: TGTGCCAGCAGCTTGGGTGTCCGGGGGAACACCGGGGAGCTGTTTTTT.

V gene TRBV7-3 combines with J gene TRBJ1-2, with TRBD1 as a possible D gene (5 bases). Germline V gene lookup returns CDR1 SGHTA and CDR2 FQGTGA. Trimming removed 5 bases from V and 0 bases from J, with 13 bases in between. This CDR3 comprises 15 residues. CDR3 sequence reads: CASSPDSLSNYGYTF. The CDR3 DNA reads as TGTGCCAGCAGCCCCGACAGCCTGTCTAACTATGGCTACACCTTC.

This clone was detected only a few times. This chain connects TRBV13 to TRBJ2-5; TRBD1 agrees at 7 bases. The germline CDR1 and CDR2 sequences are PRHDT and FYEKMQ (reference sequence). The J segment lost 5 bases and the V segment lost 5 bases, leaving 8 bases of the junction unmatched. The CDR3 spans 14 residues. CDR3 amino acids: CASSPRSGQETQYF. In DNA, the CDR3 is TGTGCCAGCAGCCCTCGCTCGGGACAGGAGACCCAGTACTTC.

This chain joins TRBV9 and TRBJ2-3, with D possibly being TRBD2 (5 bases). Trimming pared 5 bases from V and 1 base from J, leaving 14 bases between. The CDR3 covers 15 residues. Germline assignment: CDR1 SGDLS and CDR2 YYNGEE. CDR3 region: CASRPTGIGTDTQYF. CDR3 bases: TGTGCCAGCAGACCTACGGGGATTGGCACAGATACGCAGTATTTT.

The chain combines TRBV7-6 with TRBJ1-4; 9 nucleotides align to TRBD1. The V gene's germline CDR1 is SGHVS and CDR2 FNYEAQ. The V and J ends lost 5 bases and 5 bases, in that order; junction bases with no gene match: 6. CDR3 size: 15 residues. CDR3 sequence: CASSPGTGRNEKLFF. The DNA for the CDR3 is TGTGCCAGCAGCCCCGGGACAGGGCGAAATGAAAAACTGTTTTTT.

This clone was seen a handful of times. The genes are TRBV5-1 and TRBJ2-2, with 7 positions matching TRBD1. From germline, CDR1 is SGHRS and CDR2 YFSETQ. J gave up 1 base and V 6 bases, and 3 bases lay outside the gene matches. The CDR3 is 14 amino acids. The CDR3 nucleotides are TGCGCCAGCAACAGGGGTGAGAACACCGGGGAGCTGTTTTTT. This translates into CASNRGENTGELFF.

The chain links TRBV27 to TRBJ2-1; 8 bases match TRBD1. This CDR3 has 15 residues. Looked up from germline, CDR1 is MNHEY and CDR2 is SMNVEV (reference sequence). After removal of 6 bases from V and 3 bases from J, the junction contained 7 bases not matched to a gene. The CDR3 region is CASSQGARRYNEQFF. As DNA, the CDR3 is TGTGCCAGCAGCCAGGGGGCCCGTCGCTACAATGAGCAGTTCTTC.

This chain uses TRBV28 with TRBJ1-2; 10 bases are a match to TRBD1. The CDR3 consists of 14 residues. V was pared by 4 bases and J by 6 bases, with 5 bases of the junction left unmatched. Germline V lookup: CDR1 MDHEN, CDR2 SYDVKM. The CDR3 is CASSSDRGVNGYTF. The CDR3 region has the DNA TGTGCCAGCAGTTCGGACAGGGGGGTTAATGGCTACACCTTC.

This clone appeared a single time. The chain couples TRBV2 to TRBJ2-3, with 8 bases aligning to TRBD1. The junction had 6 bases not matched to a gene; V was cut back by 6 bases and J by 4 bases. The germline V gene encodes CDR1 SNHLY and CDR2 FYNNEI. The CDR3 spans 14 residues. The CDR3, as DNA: TGTGCCAGCAGCGAGGACAGGGTGGCAGATACGCAGTATTTT. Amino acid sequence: CASSEDRVADTQYF.

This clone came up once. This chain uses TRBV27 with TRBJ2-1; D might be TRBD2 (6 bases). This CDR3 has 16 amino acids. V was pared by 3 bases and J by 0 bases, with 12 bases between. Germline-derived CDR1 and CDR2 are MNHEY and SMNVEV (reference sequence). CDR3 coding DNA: TGTGCCAGCAGTTTGCCTAGCGCCCACTCCTACAATGAGCAGTTCTTC. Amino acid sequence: CASSLPSAHSYNEQFF.